These 2 T cell receptor beta chains were all obtained from the same sample, sequenced in a study of T-cell memory formation after mild COVID-19 (dated by TCRdb to the early 2020s). Library preparation was by 5' RACE. Instrument used: Illumina NovaSeq 6000. TCRdb handled the public reads itself, with Q25 trimming in fastp and clone calling in MiXCR, and kept productive beta chains. When rows share a CDR3 protein, they turn into one entry using the most common DNA and genes. The sample data list fewer than 50,000 distinct CDR3 sequences, and approximately 9.6% of these were observed just once. The ten largest make up 12% of the sample. The sequencing sample was made of PBMCs or a T cell subset sorted from them (not recorded which). The receptors come from an adult woman who had mild COVID-19 (a few samples of this study predate the infection). The sample titles of this study are shuffled in the database, so cell type and time point are left out; the donor was told from shared clones.

This clonotype was seen repeatedly, ten times or more. V usage is TRBV4-1 and J usage is TRBJ2-2; 9 nucleotides line up with TRBD2. Germline-derived CDR1 and CDR2 are MGHRA and YSYEKL. The CDR3 is 15 residues long. V lost 0 bases to trimming and J lost 5 bases; unmatched junction nucleotides: 1. Here the CDR3 reads CASSQEREGTGELFF. CDR3 DNA: TGCGCCAGCAGCCAAGAGCGGGAGGGGACCGGGGAGCTGTTTTTT.

This clonotype appeared a few times. The V gene is TRBV6-1, the J gene TRBJ2-1; 8 bases fit TRBD2. V was pared by 6 bases and J by 7 bases, with 8 bases of the junction left unmatched. CDR1 and CDR2 from the germline V gene are MNHNS and SASEGT. The CDR3 runs 14 residues. The DNA for the CDR3 is TGTGCCAGCAGCCACCAAGCGGGAGCGAATGAGCAGTTCTTC. This encodes CASSHQAGANEQFF.